The 2 T cell receptor beta chains given below trace back to one sample, sequenced in a study of blood T cell repertoires in COVID-19. The table came from immunoSEQ multiplex PCR; TCRdb's copy has only in-frame clones and leaves some out. This table holds 250,000 to 400,000 clones, 88% found once. Sequencing input: peripheral blood. The receptors here all came from a woman under 40 with COVID-19, enrolled during active disease.

CDR3 amino acids: CASSLDPRGYSPLHF. As DNA, the CDR3 is TGTGCCAGCAGCTTAGATCCCAGGGGATATTCACCCCTCCACTTT. The chain couples TRBV7-9 to TRBJ1-6, with D possibly TRBD1 on 6 matching bases. The CDR3 has 15 amino acids. Germline CDR1 reads SEHNR; CDR2 reads FQNEAQ (reference sequence). V lost 1 base, J lost 8 bases, and 12 bases lay in between.

The rearrangement uses TRBV6-5 and TRBJ2-5, with D perhaps TRBD2 (6 bases). Trimming pared 6 bases from V and 5 bases from J, leaving 13 bases between. This CDR3 has 13 amino acids. CDR1 and CDR2 (germline): MNHEY, SVGAGI. For the CDR3, the DNA is TGTGCCAGCAGCCAGGACGGAGGGGAGACCCAGTACTTC. The encoded protein is CASSQDGGETQYF.